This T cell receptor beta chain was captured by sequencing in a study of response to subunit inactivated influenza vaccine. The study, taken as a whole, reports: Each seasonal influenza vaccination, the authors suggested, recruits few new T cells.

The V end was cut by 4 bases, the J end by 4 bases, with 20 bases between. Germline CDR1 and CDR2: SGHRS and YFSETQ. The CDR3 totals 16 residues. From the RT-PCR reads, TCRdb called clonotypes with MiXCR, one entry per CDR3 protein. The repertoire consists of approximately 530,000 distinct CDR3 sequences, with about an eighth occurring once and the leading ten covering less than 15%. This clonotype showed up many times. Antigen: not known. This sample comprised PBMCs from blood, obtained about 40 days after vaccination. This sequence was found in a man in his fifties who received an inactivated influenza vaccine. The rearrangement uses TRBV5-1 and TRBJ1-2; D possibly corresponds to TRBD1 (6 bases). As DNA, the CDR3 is TGCGCCAGCAGCCCTGGAGAGCAGGGGCCCATCTATGGCTACACCTTC. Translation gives CASSPGEQGPIYGYTF. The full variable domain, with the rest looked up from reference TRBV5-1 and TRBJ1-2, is KAGVTQTPRYLIKTRGQQVTLSCSPISGHRSVSWYQQTPGQGLQFLFEYFSETQRNKGNFPGRFSGRQFSNSRSEMNVSTLELGDSALYLCASSPGEQGPIYGYTFGSGTRLTVV.